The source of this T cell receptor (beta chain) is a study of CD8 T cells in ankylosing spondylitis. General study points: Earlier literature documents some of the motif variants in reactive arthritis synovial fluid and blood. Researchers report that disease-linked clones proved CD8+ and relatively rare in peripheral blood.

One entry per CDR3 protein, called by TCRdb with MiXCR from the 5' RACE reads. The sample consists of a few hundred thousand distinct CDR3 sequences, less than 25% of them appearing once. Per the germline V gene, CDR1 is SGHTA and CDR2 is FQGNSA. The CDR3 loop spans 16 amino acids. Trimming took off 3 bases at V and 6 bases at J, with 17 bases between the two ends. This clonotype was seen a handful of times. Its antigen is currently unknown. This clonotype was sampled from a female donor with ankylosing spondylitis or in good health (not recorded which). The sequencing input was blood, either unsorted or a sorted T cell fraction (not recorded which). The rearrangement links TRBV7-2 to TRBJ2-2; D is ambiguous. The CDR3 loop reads CASSFRLGLVAGELFF. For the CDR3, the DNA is TGTGCCAGCAGCTTTCGGCTAGGTTTGGTGGCCGGGGAGCTGTTTTTT. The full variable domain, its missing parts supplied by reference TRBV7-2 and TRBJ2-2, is GAGVSQSPSNKVTEKGKDVELRCDPISGHTALYWYRQSLGQGLEFLIYFQGNSAPDKSGLPSDRFSAERTGGSVSTLTIQRTQQEDSAVYLCASSFRLGLVAGELFFGEGSRLTVL.